The clone carrying this TCR beta chain is a singleton in its sample. The antigen remains undetermined. Donors included only healthy HIV-negative adults lacking recent acute infections or vaccinations. The data are from a study of shared clonotypes between healthy human individuals. Study observations and caveats: Expectations were that clonotype sharing among donors would be affected by sequencing depth.

Deep was the level at which the assay was run. For each subset, genomic DNA was distributed in equal portions over several immunoSEQ plates. Data came from immunoSEQ multiplex PCR; TCRdb stores just in-frame clones and leaves some out. The data show fewer than 600,000 clones, 70% to 80% seen once. The sample comprised PBMCs. This receptor was taken from a woman in her thirties or forties in good health. Some clones in this sample may be carry-over from other donors' samples.

This CDR3 reads CAISVGQAKRETQYF. CDR3 coding DNA: TGTGCCATCAGTGTTGGACAGGCCAAACGGGAGACCCAGTACTTC. V gene TRBV10-3 combines with J gene TRBJ2-5; the match to TRBD1 covers 7 bases. V trimming: 4 bases; J trimming: 5 bases; junction bases outside the gene matches: 10. Looked up from germline, CDR1 is ENHRY and CDR2 is SYGVKD. The CDR3 totals 15 residues.